This section outlines one T cell receptor beta chain sequence together with its context. Its antigen target is currently unknown. No qualities accompany the bases; no much larger clone lies one base away. The immunoSEQ Assay, a bias-controlled multiplex PCR, was used to amplify TCRbeta CDR3 regions from genomic DNA. The authors processed their data as follows. The number of nucleated cells in each sample was estimated by amplification of reference gene primers within the assay. To quantify the absolute abundance of each unique TCRbeta CDR3 rearrangement, sequence reads were collapsed and filtered. For each sample, productive Simpson clonality was calculated by taking the square root of Simpson's diversity index across productive rearrangements. This immuneACCESS table, as held by TCRdb, lists in-frame sequences with V and J called but not all clones. Of the missing ones, under half trace to an unresolved V gene in checked studies; the others have no known cause. Clone size and V and J calls were adopted from that table, with D and trimming inferred from the DNA. For this sample the table gives about 52,000 clones, of which over 75% were detected only once. The ten biggest clones cover 14% of the sample.

This record belongs to a study of blood T cell repertoires in COVID-19 (TCRdb year 2020). With regard to the full study: Samples covering the acute and convalescent phases of COVID-19 were provided by collaborators in the United States, Italy and Spain. The prospective study material was composed of cDNA or gDNA derived from T cells, B-cell-depleted T cells, or PBMCs. The dataset comprised deeply sampled blood TCRbeta repertoires from subjects exposed to, actively infected with, or recovered from COVID-19. Where HLA class I and class II types were available, the types were taken from metadata supplied by the sample provider, not from assay-based typing. Samples came from the ongoing ImmuneRACE study (first 160 participants) plus 1,254 subjects from 6 global collaborators. The repertoires were made available in a free public database intended to serve as a resource for research on the immune response to SARS-CoV-2. Sample metadata almost always included a de-identified subject ID, COVID-19 status, age in years and sex. What the study reported, not specific to this receptor: How much clinical and demographic metadata was included differed by source and by participant, and the metadata was provided uncurated.

Collaborating institutions collected whole blood in K2EDTA tubes following their own protocols. Collaborator samples were shipped for TCRbeta analysis as frozen whole blood, isolated PBMCs, or DNA extracted from either sample type. V is clipped by 4 bases and J by 5 bases, and the sequence between their germline boundaries is 13 bases long. Sequences KGHDR (CDR1) and SFDVKD (CDR2) are obtained from the germline V gene. The CDR3 spans 14 residues, from the cysteine through the phenylalanine. CDR3 DNA is the only sequence kept; it has 42 bases, read in frame from the first base. The sequenced sample consisted of peripheral blood. The receptor chain draws on TRBV24-1 and TRBJ2-5; TRBD2 might be the D gene, on 6 matching bases. The clonotype comes from a man between 65 and 80 years old with acute or convalescent COVID-19. The DNA sequence follows: TGTGCCACCAGTGACCGACTAGTCTTTGAGACCCAGTACTTC. Its translation reads: CATSDRLVFETQYF.